This TCR beta chain was sequenced for a study of blood T cells in healthy people across ages. A sample-barcoded 5' primer and a J-beta primer mix were used in a second PCR of roughly 7 to 12 cycles. TCRdb analysed the 5' RACE reads with MiXCR anew, one entry per CDR3 protein. This table holds some 700,000 distinct CDR3 sequences, more than 40% found once. This clonotype was picked up many times. Its antigen is not known. Study-wide results and limits: Underestimates were what the diversity estimates from one million T cells were considered to be. A strong correlation was seen between TCR beta diversity and naive T cell percentage. In long-lived donors, naive CD4+ cell counts and diversity exceeded those of aged donors.

The V end was cut by 5 bases, the J end by 9 bases, with 12 bases between. Germline V gene lookup returns CDR1 SGHTA and CDR2 FQGTGA. This CDR3 has 12 amino acids. The receptor was derived from a woman aged 60-75 years in good health. Sequenced sample: blood. This sequence joins TRBV7-3 and TRBJ2-3; D possibly uses TRBD1 or TRBD2 (5 bases each). The CDR3 protein is CASSLDGTTQYF. The CDR3 DNA follows: TGTGCCAGCAGCCTAGATGGGACCACGCAGTATTTT.